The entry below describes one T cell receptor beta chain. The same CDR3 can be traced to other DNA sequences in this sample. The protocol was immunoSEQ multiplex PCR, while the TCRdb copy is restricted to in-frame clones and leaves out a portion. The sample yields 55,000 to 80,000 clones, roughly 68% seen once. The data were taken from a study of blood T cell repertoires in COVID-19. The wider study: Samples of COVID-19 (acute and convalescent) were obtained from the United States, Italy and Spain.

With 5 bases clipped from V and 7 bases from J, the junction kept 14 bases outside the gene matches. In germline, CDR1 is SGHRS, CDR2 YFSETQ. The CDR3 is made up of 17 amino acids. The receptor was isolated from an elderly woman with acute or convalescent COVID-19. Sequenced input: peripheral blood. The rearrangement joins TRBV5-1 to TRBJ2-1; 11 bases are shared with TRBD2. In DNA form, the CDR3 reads TGCGCCAGCAGTACCGCCCCGCTAGCGGGAGGTGTGAATGAGCAGTTCTTC. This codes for CASSTAPLAGGVNEQFF.